The source of this T cell receptor (beta chain) is a study of T-cell reconstitution after alpha-beta-depleted transplantation in children. This clonotype was seen at least ten times. For TCRbeta, the library was prepared with unique molecular identifiers. TCRdb re-called the PCR reads through MiXCR, storing one row per CDR3 protein. The sample has about 540,000 distinct CDR3 sequences, around 18% seen once. The TCR sequence derives from a human donor who donated a stem cell graft to a child with acute lymphoblastic leukemia. The material sequenced was PBMCs from the stem cell graft donor, taken from the stem cell graft.

Here the CDR3 reads CASSLTLYQETQYF. Here the CDR3 DNA reads TGCGCCAGCAGCTTGACGCTGTACCAAGAGACCCAGTACTTC. The gene calls are TRBV5-1 and TRBJ2-5; D gene ambiguous. Germline lookup yields CDR1 SGHRS and CDR2 YFSETQ. CDR3 length: 14 amino acids. The V end lost 1 base, the J end lost 0 bases, and 7 bases lay between the germline ends.